The 9 T cell receptor beta chains below were found in one sample sequenced in a study of blood T cell repertoires in COVID-19. The assay was immunoSEQ multiplex PCR, and TCRdb's table has in-frame clones only and misses some. The repertoire has roughly 200,000 clones, 87% of them found once; the top ten carry 5.5% to 8%. The sequencing input was peripheral blood. The receptors were gathered from a man aged 60 to 75 who had recovered from COVID-19.

The chain recombines TRBV10-2 with TRBJ2-2; 7 bases are shared with TRBD2. J gave up 2 bases and V 4 bases, and 4 bases lay outside the gene matches. The CDR3 extends over 15 amino acids. CDR1 and CDR2 (germline): WSHSY, SAAADI. In DNA form, the CDR3 reads TGCGCCAGCAGTGTACCTAGCGGTAACACCGGGGAGCTGTTTTTT. Protein product: CASSVPSGNTGELFF.

The rearrangement joins TRBV5-8 to TRBJ2-2, with 8 bases aligning to TRBD1. This CDR3 has 14 residues. CDR1 and CDR2 from the germline V gene are SGHTS and YDEGEE. V was pared by 4 bases and J by 4 bases, with 3 bases of the junction left unmatched. The CDR3 is CASSRQGPTGELFF. The CDR3 nucleotides read TGTGCCAGCAGCCGACAGGGGCCCACCGGGGAGCTGTTTTTT.

V and J are TRBV6-5 and TRBJ1-1; D gene uncertain. The CDR3 loop spans 14 amino acids. Trimming pared 7 bases from V and 3 bases from J, leaving 15 bases between. Germline V gene lookup returns CDR1 MNHEY and CDR2 SVGAGI. CDR3 nucleotide sequence: TGTGCCAGCAATAAACCCCCGAGGGACACTGAAGCTTTCTTT. Amino acid sequence: CASNKPPRDTEAFF.

This clone came up a few times. The CDR3 spells CASTPRGTSGNTIYF. In DNA form, the CDR3 reads TGTGCCAGCACCCCTAGAGGTACATCTGGAAACACCATATATTTT. The chain joins TRBV6-5 to TRBJ1-3; D is unclear. Germline assignment: CDR1 MNHEY and CDR2 SVGAGI. V gave up 7 bases and J gave up 1 base, with 14 bases separating them. This CDR3 spans 15 amino acids.

The chain employs TRBV7-3 and TRBJ2-1; weak D call: TRBD2 (5 bases). CDR1 is SGHTA, CDR2 FQGTGA, per germline. This CDR3 comprises 14 residues. V lost 6 bases and J lost 12, with 21 bases in between. The CDR3 DNA is TGTGCCAGCAGTGCCGGCTCCGACTATGGTGGGCAGTTCTTC. Translating it yields CASSAGSDYGGQFF. Filled out from reference TRBV7-3 and TRBJ2-1, the complete variable domain reads GAGVSQTPSNKVTEKGKYVELRCDPISGHTALYWYRQSLGQGPEFLIYFQGTGAADDSGLPNDRFFAVRPEGSVSTLKIQRTERGDSAVYLCASSAGSDYGGQFFGPGTRLTVL.

The chain is built from TRBV27 and TRBJ2-1; 7 positions agree with TRBD2. The CDR3 is 15 amino acids. The germline gives CDR1 MNHEY, CDR2 SMNVEV (reference sequence). V lost 5 bases to trimming and J lost 1 base; unmatched junction nucleotides: 5. The DNA for the CDR3 is TGTGCCAGCAGTCCTAGCGGAGGGTCCTACAATGAGCAGTTCTTC. As protein: CASSPSGGSYNEQFF.

The chain uses TRBV18 and TRBJ2-1; 14 bases fit TRBD2. Germline V lookup: CDR1 KGHSH, CDR2 LQKENI. The CDR3 is made up of 17 amino acids. After removal of 1 base from V and 2 bases from J, the junction contained 1 base not matched to a gene. CDR3 amino acids: CASSPRTSGGTYNEQFF. The CDR3 DNA sequence: TGTGCCAGCTCACCACGGACTAGCGGGGGGACCTACAATGAGCAGTTCTTC.

The chain carries TRBV11-2 and TRBJ2-5; possibly TRBD2 for D (5 bases). Germline assignment: CDR1 SGHAT and CDR2 FQNNGV. Trimming took 1 base from V and 5 from J, leaving 14 bases between them. This CDR3 region has 15 residues. The CDR3 is CASSLGRSGWETQYF. The DNA for the CDR3 is TGTGCCAGCAGCTTAGGTAGATCGGGGTGGGAGACCCAGTACTTC.

In this sample, this clone turned up once. This chain uses TRBV19 with TRBJ2-7; 8 nucleotides line up with TRBD1. The CDR3 covers 17 residues. V gave up 5 bases and J gave up 4 bases; unmatched junction bases: 16. The germline gives CDR1 LNHDA, CDR2 SQIVND (reference sequence). This chain's CDR3 is CASSFSLGTGGHYEQYF. DNA for the CDR3: TGTGCCAGTAGTTTCTCTCTGGGGACAGGAGGGCATTACGAGCAGTACTTC. Drawing the rest from reference TRBV19 and TRBJ2-7, the complete variable domain is DGGITQSPKYLFRKEGQNVTLSCEQNLNHDAMYWYRQDPGQGLRLIYYSQIVNDFQKGDIAEGYSVSREKKESFPLTVTSAQKNPTAFYLCASSFSLGTGGHYEQYFGPGTRLTVT.